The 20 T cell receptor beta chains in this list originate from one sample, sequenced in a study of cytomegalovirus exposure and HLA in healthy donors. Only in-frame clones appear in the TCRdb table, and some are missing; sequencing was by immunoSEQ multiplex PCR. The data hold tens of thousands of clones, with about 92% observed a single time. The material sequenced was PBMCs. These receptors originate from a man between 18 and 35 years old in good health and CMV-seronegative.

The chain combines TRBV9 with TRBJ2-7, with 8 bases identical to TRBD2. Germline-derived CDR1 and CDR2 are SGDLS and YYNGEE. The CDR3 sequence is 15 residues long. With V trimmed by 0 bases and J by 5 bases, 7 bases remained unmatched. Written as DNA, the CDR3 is TGTGCCAGCAGCGTAGATGGCGGGAGGTCACACGAGCAGTACTTC. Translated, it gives CASSVDGGRSHEQYF.

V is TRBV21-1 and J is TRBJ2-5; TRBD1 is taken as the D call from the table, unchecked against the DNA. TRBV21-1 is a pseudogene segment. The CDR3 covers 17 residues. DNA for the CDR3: TGTGCCAGCAGCGGGGGGACGGTCCGGGACAGCCAAGAGACCCAGTACTTC. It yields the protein CASSGGTVRDSQETQYF.

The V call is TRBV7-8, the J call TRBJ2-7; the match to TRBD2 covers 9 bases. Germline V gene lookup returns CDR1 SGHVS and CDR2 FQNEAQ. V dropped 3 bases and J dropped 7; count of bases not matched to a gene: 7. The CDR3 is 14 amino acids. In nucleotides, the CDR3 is TGTGCCAGCAGCTTTCTAGCGGGAAATACTGAGCAGTACTTC. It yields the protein CASSFLAGNTEQYF. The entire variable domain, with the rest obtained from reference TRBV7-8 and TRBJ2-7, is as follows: GAGVSQSPRYKVAKRGQDVALRCDPISGHVSLFWYQQALGQGPEFLTYFQNEAQLDKSGLPSDRFFAERPEGSVSTLKIQRTQQEDSAVYLCASSFLAGNTEQYFGPGTRLTVT.

The CDR3 DNA reads as TGTGCCTGGAACCCCCCGCGACCCCGACTAGCGGGAGTTGGAGATACGCAGTATTTT. This gives the protein CAWNPPRPRLAGVGDTQYF. The J gene is TRBJ2-3, the V gene TRBV30; TRBD2 agrees at 12 bases. The length of the CDR3 is 19 residues. V lost 4 bases to trimming and J lost 5 bases; unmatched junction nucleotides: 19. Per germline, CDR1 GTSNPN and CDR2 SVGIG (reference sequence).

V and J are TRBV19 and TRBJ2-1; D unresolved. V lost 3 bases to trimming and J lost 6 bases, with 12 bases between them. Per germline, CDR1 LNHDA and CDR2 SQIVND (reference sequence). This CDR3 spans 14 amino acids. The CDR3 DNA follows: TGTGCCAGTAGTATTCCTAGTATCTCCAATGAGCAGTTCTTC. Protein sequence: CASSIPSISNEQFF.

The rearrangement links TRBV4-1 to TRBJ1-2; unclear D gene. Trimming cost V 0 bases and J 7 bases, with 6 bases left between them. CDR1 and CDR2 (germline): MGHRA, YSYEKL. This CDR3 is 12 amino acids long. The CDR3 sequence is CASSQDSSGYTF. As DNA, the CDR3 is TGCGCCAGCAGCCAAGATTCATCTGGCTACACCTTC.

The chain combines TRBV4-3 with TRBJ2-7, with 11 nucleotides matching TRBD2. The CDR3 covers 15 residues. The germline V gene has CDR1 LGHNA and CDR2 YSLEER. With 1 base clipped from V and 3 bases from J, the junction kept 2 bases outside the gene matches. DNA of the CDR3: TGCGCCAGCAGCCAAGGACTAGCGGGGAACTACGAGCAGTACTTC. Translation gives CASSQGLAGNYEQYF.

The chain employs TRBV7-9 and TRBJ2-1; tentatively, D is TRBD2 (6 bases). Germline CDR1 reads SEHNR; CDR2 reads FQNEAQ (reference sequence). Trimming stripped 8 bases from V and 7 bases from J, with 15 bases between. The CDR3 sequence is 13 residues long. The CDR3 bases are TGTGCCAGCGGCTGGTCGGGACTGAATGAGCAGTTCTTC. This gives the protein CASGWSGLNEQFF.

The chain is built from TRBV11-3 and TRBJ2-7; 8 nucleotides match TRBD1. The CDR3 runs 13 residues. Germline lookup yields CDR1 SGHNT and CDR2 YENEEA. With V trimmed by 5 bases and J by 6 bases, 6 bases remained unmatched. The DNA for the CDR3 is TGTGCCAGCAGCCCCCCGACAGGGGTCGAGCAGTACTTC. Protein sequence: CASSPPTGVEQYF.

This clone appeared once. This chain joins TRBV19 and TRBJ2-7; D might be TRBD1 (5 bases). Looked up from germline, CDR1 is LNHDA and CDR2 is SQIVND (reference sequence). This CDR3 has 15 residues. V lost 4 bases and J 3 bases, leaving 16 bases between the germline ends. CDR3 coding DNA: TGTGCCAGTAGTACCAGGGATTTTGGGAACTACGAGCAGTACTTC. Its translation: CASSTRDFGNYEQYF.

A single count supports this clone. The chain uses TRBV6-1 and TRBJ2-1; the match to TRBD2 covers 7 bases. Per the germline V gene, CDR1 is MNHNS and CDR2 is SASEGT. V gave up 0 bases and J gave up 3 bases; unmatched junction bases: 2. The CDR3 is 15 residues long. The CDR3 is CASSEAGTNYNEQFF. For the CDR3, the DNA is TGTGCCAGCAGTGAAGCCGGGACTAACTACAATGAGCAGTTCTTC.

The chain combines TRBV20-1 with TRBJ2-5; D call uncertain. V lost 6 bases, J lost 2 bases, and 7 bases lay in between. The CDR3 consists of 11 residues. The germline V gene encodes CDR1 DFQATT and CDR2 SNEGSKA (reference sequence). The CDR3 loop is CSARGQETQYF. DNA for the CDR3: TGCAGTGCCCGCGGTCAAGAGACCCAGTACTTC.

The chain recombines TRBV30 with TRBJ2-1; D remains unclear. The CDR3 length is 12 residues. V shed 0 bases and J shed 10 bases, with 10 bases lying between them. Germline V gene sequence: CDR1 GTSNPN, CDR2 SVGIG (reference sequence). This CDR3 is CAWSVPPEEQFF. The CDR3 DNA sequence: TGTGCCTGGAGTGTACCTCCTGAGGAGCAGTTCTTC.

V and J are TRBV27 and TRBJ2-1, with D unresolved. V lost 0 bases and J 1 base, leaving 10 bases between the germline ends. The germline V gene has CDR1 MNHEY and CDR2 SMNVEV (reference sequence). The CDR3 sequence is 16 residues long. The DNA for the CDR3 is TGTGCCAGCAGTTTATCCCCGTACGGTTCCTACAATGAGCAGTTCTTC. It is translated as CASSLSPYGSYNEQFF.

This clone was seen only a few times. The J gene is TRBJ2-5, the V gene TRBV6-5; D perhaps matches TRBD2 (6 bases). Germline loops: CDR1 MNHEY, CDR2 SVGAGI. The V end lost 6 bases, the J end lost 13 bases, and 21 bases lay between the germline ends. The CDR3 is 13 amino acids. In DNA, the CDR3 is TGTGCCAGCAGACGGGGTGGAGGGGACGGTCCGTACTTC. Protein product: CASRRGGGDGPYF.

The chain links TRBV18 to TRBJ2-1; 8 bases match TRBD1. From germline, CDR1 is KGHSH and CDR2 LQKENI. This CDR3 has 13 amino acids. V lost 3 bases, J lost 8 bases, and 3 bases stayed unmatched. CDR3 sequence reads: CASSPTGVDEQFF. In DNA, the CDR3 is TGTGCCAGCTCACCGACAGGGGTCGATGAGCAGTTCTTC.

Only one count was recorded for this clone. The CDR3: CASSEDTEAFF. CDR3 sequence (DNA): TGTGCCAGCAGTGAGGACACTGAAGCTTTCTTT. This chain joins TRBV6-5 and TRBJ1-1; D gene ambiguous. Germline V gene data show CDR1 as MNHEY and CDR2 as SVGAGI. The V gene lost 5 bases and the J gene lost 3 bases, with 4 bases spanning the gap. This CDR3 comprises 11 residues.

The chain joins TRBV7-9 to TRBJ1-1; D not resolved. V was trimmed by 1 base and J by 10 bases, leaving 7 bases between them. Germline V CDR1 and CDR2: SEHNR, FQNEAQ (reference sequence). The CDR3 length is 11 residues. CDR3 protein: CASSLESRAFF. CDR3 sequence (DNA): TGTGCCAGCAGCTTAGAGTCGAGAGCTTTCTTT. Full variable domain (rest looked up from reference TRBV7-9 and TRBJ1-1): DTGVSQNPRHKITKRGQNVTFRCDPISEHNRLYWYRQTLGQGPEFLTYFQNEAQLEKSRLLSDRFSAERPKGSFSTLEIQRTEQGDSAMYLCASSLESRAFFGQGTRLTVV.

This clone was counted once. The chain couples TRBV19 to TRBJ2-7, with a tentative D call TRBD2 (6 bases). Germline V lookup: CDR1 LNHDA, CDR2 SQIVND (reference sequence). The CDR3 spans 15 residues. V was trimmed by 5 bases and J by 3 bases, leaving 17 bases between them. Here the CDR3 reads CASSAGPQPYYEQYF. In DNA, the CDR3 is TGTGCCAGTAGTGCGGGACCTCAACCCTACTACGAGCAGTACTTC.

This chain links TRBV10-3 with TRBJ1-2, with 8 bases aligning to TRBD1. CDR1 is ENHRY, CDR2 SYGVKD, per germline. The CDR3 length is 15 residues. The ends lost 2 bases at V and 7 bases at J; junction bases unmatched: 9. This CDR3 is CAISERTGTTGGYTF. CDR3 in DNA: TGTGCCATCAGTGAGAGGACAGGGACGACCGGTGGCTACACCTTC.